Listed here is a single T cell receptor beta chain. Its antigen is still unknown. This sample was taken from a study of blood T cells in healthy people across ages. Each donor supplied ten milliliters of peripheral blood. Broader study findings: A roughly linear age-dependent decrease characterized TCR beta diversity per million T cells. Diversity figures derived from one million T cells were judged to underestimate the true value.

Germline loops: CDR1 MNHNY, CDR2 SVGAGI (reference sequence). The CDR3 covers 12 residues. V was pared by 6 bases and J by 6 bases, with 11 bases between. The use of a sample-barcoded 5' primer and a J-beta primer mix characterized a second PCR of 7 to 11 cycles. TCRdb processed the 5' RACE reads anew with MiXCR; each CDR3 protein has one entry. The sample contains around 1,500,000 distinct CDR3 sequences, 42% of which appear only once. V gene TRBV6-6 combines with J gene TRBJ1-2; possibly TRBD1 for D (5 bases). The sample comprised blood. The TCR was taken from a woman between 18 and 30 years old in good health. The CDR3 bases are TGTGCCAGCAGGTGGGGGGAGCATGGCTACACCTTC. It yields the protein CASRWGEHGYTF.